The 4 T cell receptor beta chains in this list originate from one sample, sequenced in a study of blood T cell repertoires in COVID-19. Only in-frame clones appear in the TCRdb table, and some are missing; sequencing was by immunoSEQ multiplex PCR. The data contain about 70,000 clones, around four fifths of them singletons. Sequenced: peripheral blood. These receptors all come from a woman aged 55-69 years with acute or convalescent COVID-19.

This clone was detected only a few times. J is TRBJ1-1 and V is TRBV3-1 (or the pseudogene TRBV3-2); weak D call: TRBD1 (6 bases). The ends were cut back, 6 bases at V and 5 bases at J, with 19 bases in the middle. The length of the CDR3 is 15 residues. Germline assignment: CDR1 LGHDT and CDR2 YNNKEL (reference sequence). The CDR3: CASSFVRGGKTEAFF. The CDR3 region has the DNA TGTGCCAGCAGTTTCGTCAGGGGAGGGAAAACTGAAGCTTTCTTT.

The chain is built from TRBV5-4 and TRBJ2-7, with 9 bases fitting TRBD2. The J segment lost 0 bases and the V segment lost 2 bases, leaving 3 bases of the junction unmatched. The CDR3 loop spans 15 amino acids. CDR1 and CDR2 (germline): SGHNT, YYREEE (reference sequence). In nucleotides, the CDR3 is TGTGCCAGCAGCTTCCAGCGGGAGGTCTCCTACGAGCAGTACTTC. This codes for CASSFQREVSYEQYF. The complete variable domain, with remaining parts taken from reference TRBV5-4 and TRBJ2-7, reads ETGVTQSPTHLIKTRGQQVTLRCSSQSGHNTVSWYQQALGQGPQFIFQYYREEENGRGNFPPRFSGLQFPNYSSELNVNALELDDSALYLCASSFQREVSYEQYFGPGTRLTVT.

The chain carries TRBV30 and TRBJ2-3; 8 bases are shared with TRBD2. The CDR3 length is 13 residues. The germline V gene has CDR1 GTSNPN and CDR2 SVGIG (reference sequence). Unmatched junction bases numbered 8, after V lost 8 bases and J lost 4 bases. CDR3 DNA: TGTGCCCTGGGTCTAGCGGGTCCAGATACGCAGTATTTT. It translates to CALGLAGPDTQYF. The full variable domain, with the rest looked up from reference TRBV30 and TRBJ2-3, is SQTIHQWPATLVQPVGSPLSLECTVEGTSNPNLYWYRQAAGRGLQLLFYSVGIGQISSEVPQNLSASRPQDRQFILSSKKLLLSDSGFYLCALGLAGPDTQYFGPGTRLTVL.

The chain links TRBV19 to TRBJ1-5; D possibly corresponds to TRBD1 (5 bases). V shed 3 bases and J shed 4 bases, with 13 bases lying between them. The CDR3 contains 15 residues. Germline CDR1 LNHDA, CDR2 SQIVND (reference sequence). In DNA form, the CDR3 reads TGTGCCAGTAGTATCGGGCAGGGCATTAATCAGCCCCAGCATTTT. Translation: CASSIGQGINQPQHF.